Below are 18 T cell receptor beta chains sequenced from a single sample in a study of blood T cell repertoires in COVID-19. Sequenced by immunoSEQ multiplex PCR; TCRdb stores in-frame clones only, minus some. Of about 480,000 clones in the sample, 85% to 90% are singletons; the top ten hold around 0.95%. The sequencing sample was made of peripheral blood. The receptors stem from a man between 18 and 35 years old with COVID-19, enrolled during active disease.

The V call is TRBV5-4, the J call TRBJ1-3, with 7 bases lining up with TRBD1. Trimming cost V 5 bases and J 2 bases; bases outside gene matches: 7. The CDR3 totals 15 residues. The germline CDR1 and CDR2 sequences are SGHNT and YYREEE (reference sequence). The CDR3 coding sequence is TGTGCCAGCAGTTTTGAGCAGGGGGCTGGAAACACCATATATTTT. This translates into CASSFEQGAGNTIYF.

V gene TRBV2 combines with J gene TRBJ2-5; D remains unclear. The CDR3 is made up of 13 amino acids. Per the germline V gene, CDR1 is SNHLY and CDR2 is FYNNEI. V was cut by 4 bases and J by 5 bases, with 11 bases left in between. The CDR3 region is CASSGFQVETQYF. In DNA, the CDR3 is TGTGCCAGCAGTGGTTTTCAGGTTGAGACCCAGTACTTC.

The chain is built from TRBV10-2 and TRBJ2-2; the match to TRBD1 covers 9 bases. CDR1 and CDR2 (germline): WSHSY, SAAADI. The ends lost 6 bases at V and 8 bases at J; junction bases unmatched: 19. The CDR3 has 18 residues. The CDR3 reads CASRLLQGAQGVAGELFF. The DNA for the CDR3 is TGCGCCAGCAGACTCCTACAGGGGGCCCAGGGGGTAGCGGGGGAGCTGTTTTTT.

The chain combines TRBV5-1 with TRBJ2-5; 9 nucleotides agree with TRBD1. The germline CDR1 and CDR2 sequences are SGHRS and YFSETQ. The CDR3 contains 16 residues. Trimming cost V 2 bases and J 6 bases; bases outside gene matches: 11. This CDR3 reads CASSFSRAGQGQTQYF. CDR3 bases: TGCGCCAGCAGCTTCTCCCGAGCGGGACAGGGCCAGACCCAGTACTTC. Based on the CDR3 plus reference TRBV5-1 and TRBJ2-5, the full variable domain is KAGVTQTPRYLIKTRGQQVTLSCSPISGHRSVSWYQQTPGQGLQFLFEYFSETQRNKGNFPGRFSGRQFSNSRSEMNVSTLELGDSALYLCASSFSRAGQGQTQYFGPGTRLLVL.

The chain joins TRBV25-1 to TRBJ2-1, with D possibly being TRBD1 (5 bases). Trimming removed 6 bases from V and 7 bases from J, with 16 bases in between. Germline CDR1 reads MGHDK; CDR2 reads SYGVNS. This CDR3 spans 14 amino acids. CDR3 coding DNA: TGTGCCAGCAGCGAGGCAGGGATGGGAAATGAGCAGTTCTTC. Translating gives CASSEAGMGNEQFF.

This sequence joins TRBV7-2 and TRBJ2-5; D unclear. Germline V gives CDR1 SGHTA, CDR2 FQGNSA. The V end was cut by 2 bases, the J end by 5 bases, with 15 bases between. The CDR3 sequence is 15 residues long. The CDR3 sequence: CASSLRRSQSETQYF. The DNA of the CDR3 is TGTGCCAGCAGCTTACGTCGGTCGCAATCGGAGACCCAGTACTTC.

The genes are TRBV6-5 and TRBJ2-1; no firm D call. CDR3 length: 11 amino acids. The V end lost 7 bases, the J end lost 5 bases, and 6 bases lay between the germline ends. The germline V gene has CDR1 MNHEY and CDR2 SVGAGI. The CDR3 is CASTLNNEQFF. The CDR3, as DNA: TGTGCCAGCACCCTAAACAATGAGCAGTTCTTC.

The rearrangement uses TRBV2 and TRBJ2-1, with D possibly TRBD2 on 6 matching bases. Germline V gene data show CDR1 as SNHLY and CDR2 as FYNNEI. V gave up 6 bases and J gave up 7 bases, with 16 bases separating them. The CDR3 totals 14 residues. CDR3 amino acids: CASRLSGWSNEQFF. The CDR3 DNA is TGTGCCAGCAGGCTCAGCGGGTGGAGTAATGAGCAGTTCTTC. The full variable domain, rest sourced from reference TRBV2 and TRBJ2-1, is EPEVTQTPSHQVTQMGQEVILRCVPISNHLYFYWYRQILGQKVEFLVSFYNNEISEKSEIFDDQFSVERPDGSNFTLKIRSTKLEDSAMYFCASRLSGWSNEQFFGPGTRLTVL.

The gene calls are TRBV19 and TRBJ2-7; 9 positions agree with TRBD1. Germline assignment: CDR1 LNHDA and CDR2 SQIVND (reference sequence). Trimming cost V 3 bases and J 2 bases; bases outside gene matches: 5. The CDR3 consists of 15 residues. The CDR3 DNA sequence: TGTGCCAGTAGTATCGGGACAGGGTTAGCCTACGAGCAGTACTTC. It translates to CASSIGTGLAYEQYF.

A remark on this clone: Other DNA sequences within the sample encode an identical CDR3. The V and J genes are TRBV2 and TRBJ2-2, with TRBD2 matching 11 bases. The CDR3 consists of 15 residues. After removal of 6 bases from V and 2 bases from J, the junction contained 2 bases not matched to a gene. Per germline, CDR1 SNHLY and CDR2 FYNNEI. CDR3 DNA: TGTGCCAGCAGCCTAGCGGGAGGTAACACCGGGGAGCTGTTTTTT. Translating gives CASSLAGGNTGELFF.

The chain recombines TRBV5-4 with TRBJ2-3; 8 positions match TRBD1. V was pared by 0 bases and J by 5 bases, with 8 bases of the junction left unmatched. The germline V gene encodes CDR1 SGHNT and CDR2 YYREEE (reference sequence). The CDR3 is made up of 16 amino acids. CDR3 amino acids: CASSLVSGQVEDTQYF. The CDR3 DNA follows: TGTGCCAGCAGCTTGGTCTCGGGACAGGTGGAAGATACGCAGTATTTT.

V gene TRBV7-2 combines with J gene TRBJ2-1, with no clear D. The length of the CDR3 is 10 residues. Germline CDR1 SGHTA, CDR2 FQGNSA. The germline V and J ends were trimmed by 5 bases and 10 bases, with 6 bases remaining between them. CDR3 sequence reads: CASSPVEQFF. The CDR3 DNA sequence: TGTGCCAGCAGCCCAGTCGAGCAGTTCTTC.

V usage is TRBV5-4 and J usage is TRBJ1-2, with D possibly matching TRBD1 (6 bases). The CDR3 is 14 residues long. The germline V and J ends were trimmed by 4 bases and 1 base, with 11 bases remaining between them. The germline V gene has CDR1 SGHNT and CDR2 YYREEE (reference sequence). CDR3 nucleotides: TGTGCCAGCAGCAGCCCCAGGGGTAACTATGGCTACACCTTC. This gives the protein CASSSPRGNYGYTF.

This chain joins TRBV10-1 and TRBJ2-7; no clear D. The length of the CDR3 is 13 residues. From germline, CDR1 is WNHNN and CDR2 SYGVQD (reference sequence). The V gene lost 3 bases and the J gene lost 5 bases, with 11 bases spanning the gap. Written as DNA, the CDR3 is TGCGCCAGCAGTGATCGGCTAGTCGACGAGCAGTACTTC. Residues: CASSDRLVDEQYF.

The rearrangement uses TRBV28 and TRBJ1-1; TRBD1 aligns across 7 bases. J lost 1 base, V lost 6 bases, and 14 bases had no gene match. CDR1 MDHEN and CDR2 SYDVKM come from the germline V gene. The CDR3 spans 17 residues. CDR3 coding DNA: TGTGCCAGCAGACTTCATCGGGACAGAATAAAGAACACTGAAGCTTTCTTT. Its translation: CASRLHRDRIKNTEAFF. The full variable domain, its missing parts supplied by reference TRBV28 and TRBJ1-1, is DVKVTQSSRYLVKRTGEKVFLECVQDMDHENMFWYRQDPGLGLRLIYFSYDVKMKEKGDIPEGYSVSREKKERFSLILESASTNQTSMYLCASRLHRDRIKNTEAFFGQGTRLTVV.

The chain links TRBV18 to TRBJ1-6, with 7 bases fitting TRBD1. Germline lookup yields CDR1 KGHSH and CDR2 LQKENI. The CDR3 has 13 amino acids. V lost 3 bases, J lost 7 bases, and 0 bases stayed unmatched. The CDR3 loop reads CASSPTGNSPLHF. In DNA, the CDR3 is TGTGCCAGCTCACCGACAGGGAATTCACCCCTCCACTTT.

The chain links TRBV18 to TRBJ2-3; TRBD2 aligns across 7 bases. Germline V gene sequence: CDR1 KGHSH, CDR2 LQKENI. V was pared by 3 bases and J by 1 base, with 10 bases of the junction left unmatched. The CDR3 has 17 residues. The chain's CDR3 is CASSPQYGGGRTDTQYF. The CDR3 DNA reads as TGTGCCAGCTCACCTCAGTACGGCGGGGGTCGCACAGATACGCAGTATTTT.

The chain couples TRBV12-3 or TRBV12-4 to TRBJ1-2, with D unclear. Trimming removed 7 bases at V and 4 bases at J, with 7 bases between. This CDR3 spans 11 amino acids. Here the CDR3 reads CASTATYGYTF. The CDR3, as DNA: TGTGCCAGCACTGCTACCTATGGCTACACCTTC.